This T cell receptor beta chain was recorded in a study of T cell changes during pregnancy in multiple sclerosis. TCRdb's copy holds only in-frame clones and misses some; the assay was immunoSEQ multiplex PCR. This table holds about 92,000 clones, roughly 90% found once. CDR1 and CDR2 (germline): SGHTA, FQGNSA. This CDR3 is built from 14 residues. With 3 bases removed from V and 4 bases from J, the gap between germline ends came to 13 bases. The starting material was peripheral blood, obtained in the first trimester of pregnancy. The origin of this receptor is a female donor with multiple sclerosis, enrolled in a pregnancy study. The chain links TRBV7-2 to TRBJ2-7; D is undetermined. The CDR3 DNA reads TGTGCCAGCAGCTTCCCGTTACTGGTGTACGAGCAGTACTTC. As protein: CASSFPLLVYEQYF.